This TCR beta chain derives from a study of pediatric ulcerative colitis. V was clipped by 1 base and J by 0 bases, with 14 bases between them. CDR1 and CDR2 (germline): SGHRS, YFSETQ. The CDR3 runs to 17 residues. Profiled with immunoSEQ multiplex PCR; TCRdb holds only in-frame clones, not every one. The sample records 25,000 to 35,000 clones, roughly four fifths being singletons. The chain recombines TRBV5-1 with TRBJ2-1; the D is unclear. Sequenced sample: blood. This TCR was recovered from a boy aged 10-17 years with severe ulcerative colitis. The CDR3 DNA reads TGCGCCAGCAGCTTGAGAGTTTCCCCACTCTCCTACAATGAGCAGTTCTTC. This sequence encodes CASSLRVSPLSYNEQFF. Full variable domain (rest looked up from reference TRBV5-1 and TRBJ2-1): KAGVTQTPRYLIKTRGQQVTLSCSPISGHRSVSWYQQTPGQGLQFLFEYFSETQRNKGNFPGRFSGRQFSNSRSEMNVSTLELGDSALYLCASSLRVSPLSYNEQFFGPGTRLTVL.